This T cell receptor (beta chain) was captured in a study of beta chain features in type 1 diabetes. Study at large: Sorted cells from all samples, numbering over 85,000,000, were examined. Whole-study findings and limits: Type 1 diabetes patients had TCRB CDR3s that were shorter (moderately but significantly so) in all four CD4+ subsets. VDJ junctions from patients with type 1 diabetes contained fewer insertions and more deletions.

As every portion of the isolated RNA was reverse transcribed, the sequencing read expressed TCRB transcripts. Sequenced by immunoSEQ multiplex PCR; TCRdb stores in-frame clones only, minus some. Of about 150,000 clones detected, 7% to 9.5% appear once; the ten largest clones hold 0.65% to 0.9%. Trimming took off 1 base at V and 15 bases at J, with 11 bases between the two ends. The V gene's germline CDR1 is SGHDT and CDR2 YYEEEE. This CDR3 has 11 residues. This clone was counted only a few times. Antigen unknown. Each donor gave one heparinised blood draw averaging around 0.12 L. Populations isolated by sorting all had purity greater than 95%.

The sequencing sample was made of central memory CD4+ T cells from blood. The receptor comes from a woman in her twenties or thirties with type 1 diabetes. The J gene is TRBJ2-1, the V gene TRBV5-6; D remains ambiguous. CDR3: CASSLYEQWFF. CDR3 nucleotide sequence: TGTGCCAGCAGCTTGTACGAACAATGGTTCTTC.